This entry concerns a single T cell receptor (beta chain). The data are from a study of cytomegalovirus exposure and HLA in healthy donors. With V trimmed by 1 base and J by 6 bases, 9 bases remained unmatched. Germline CDR1 reads LNHDA; CDR2 reads SQIVND (reference sequence). This CDR3 is 15 amino acids long. Primers for the PCR totalled 60 Vbeta and 13 Jbeta. Method: immunoSEQ multiplex PCR; TCRdb's copy keeps in-frame clones and lacks some. The table shows under 250,000 clones, with approximately 80% occurring only once. The receptor was isolated from a man over 45 in good health and CMV-seronegative. V and J are TRBV19 and TRBJ2-7; the match to TRBD2 covers 7 bases. Sequenced: PBMCs. The CDR3 is CASSIGGGTPREQYF. The DNA of the CDR3 is TGTGCCAGTAGTATAGGGGGGGGGACCCCGCGCGAGCAGTACTTC.